Sequencing of this TCR beta chain was carried out in a study of blood T cell repertoires in COVID-19. Across the study: Samples representing acute and convalescent COVID-19 were sourced from the United States, Italy and Spain. PBMCs, B-cell-depleted T cells, or T cells provided the cDNA or gDNA that made up the material.

The germline gives CDR1 SEHNR, CDR2 FQNEAQ (reference sequence). This CDR3 region has 14 residues. Between the trimmed V and J ends, which lost 4 bases and 1 base, there was a span of 10 bases. Produced via immunoSEQ multiplex PCR; TCRdb's table is partial and in-frame only. The sample records 300,000 to 350,000 clones, more than 75% being singletons. Sequenced: peripheral blood. The chain employs TRBV7-9 and TRBJ1-1, with D possibly being TRBD1 (5 bases). This clonotype was sampled from a woman between 18 and 30 years old who had recovered from COVID-19. The CDR3 DNA sequence: TGTGCCAGCAGCTCCTCGACAGAGAACACTGAAGCTTTCTTT. It specifies CASSSSTENTEAFF.